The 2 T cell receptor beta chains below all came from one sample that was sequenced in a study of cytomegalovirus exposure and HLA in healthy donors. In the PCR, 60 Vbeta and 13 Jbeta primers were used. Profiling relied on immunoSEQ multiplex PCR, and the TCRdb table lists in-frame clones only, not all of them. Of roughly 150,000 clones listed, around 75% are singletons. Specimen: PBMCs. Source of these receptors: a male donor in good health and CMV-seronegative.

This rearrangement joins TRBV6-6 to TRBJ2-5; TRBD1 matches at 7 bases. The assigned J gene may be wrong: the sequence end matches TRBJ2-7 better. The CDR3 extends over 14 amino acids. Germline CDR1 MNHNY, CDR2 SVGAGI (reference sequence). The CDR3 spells CASSYHDRVYEQYF. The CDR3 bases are TGTGCCAGCAGTTATCACGACAGGGTGTACGAGCAGTACTTC.

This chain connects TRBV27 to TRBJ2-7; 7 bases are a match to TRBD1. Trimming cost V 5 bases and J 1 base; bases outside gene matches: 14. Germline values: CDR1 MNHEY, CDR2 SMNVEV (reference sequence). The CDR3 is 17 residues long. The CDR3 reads CASSTDRVRFESYEQYF. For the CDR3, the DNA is TGTGCCAGCAGTACTGACAGGGTAAGGTTCGAGTCCTACGAGCAGTACTTC.